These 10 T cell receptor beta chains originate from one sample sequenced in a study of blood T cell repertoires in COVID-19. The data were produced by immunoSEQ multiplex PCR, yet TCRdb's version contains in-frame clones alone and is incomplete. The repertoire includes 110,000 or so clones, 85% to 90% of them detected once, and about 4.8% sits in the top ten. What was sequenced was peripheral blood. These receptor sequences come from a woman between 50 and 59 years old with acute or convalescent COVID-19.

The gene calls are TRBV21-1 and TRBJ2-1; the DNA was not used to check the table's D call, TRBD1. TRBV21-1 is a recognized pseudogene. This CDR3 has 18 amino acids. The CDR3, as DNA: TGTGCCAGCAGCGTACCGGGACAGGGTCTTTGGGAATCAGGTGAGCAGTTCTTC. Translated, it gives CASSVPGQGLWESGEQFF.

The CDR3 here is CASMALAGGRPYNEQFF. In nucleotides, the CDR3 is TGTGCCAGCATGGCACTAGCGGGAGGGCGCCCCTACAATGAGCAGTTCTTC. V and J are TRBV27 and TRBJ2-1, with TRBD2 matching over 13 bases. This CDR3 is 17 amino acids long. CDR1 and CDR2 (germline): MNHEY, SMNVEV (reference sequence). The J segment lost 2 bases and the V segment lost 7 bases, leaving 8 bases of the junction unmatched.

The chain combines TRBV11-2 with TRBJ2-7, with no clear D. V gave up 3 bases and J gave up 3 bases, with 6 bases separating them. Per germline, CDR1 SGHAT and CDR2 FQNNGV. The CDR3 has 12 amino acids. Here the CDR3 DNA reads TGTGCCAGCAGCTTCAGATACTACGAGCAGTACTTC. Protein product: CASSFRYYEQYF.

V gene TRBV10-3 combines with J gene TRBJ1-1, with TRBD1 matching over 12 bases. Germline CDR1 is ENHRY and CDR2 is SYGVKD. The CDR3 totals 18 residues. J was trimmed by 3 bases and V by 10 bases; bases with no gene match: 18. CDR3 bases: TGTGCCACTTCGGGACAGGGGGCGGGTGGTGGTTCGGACACTGAAGCTTTCTTT. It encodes CATSGQGAGGGSDTEAFF.

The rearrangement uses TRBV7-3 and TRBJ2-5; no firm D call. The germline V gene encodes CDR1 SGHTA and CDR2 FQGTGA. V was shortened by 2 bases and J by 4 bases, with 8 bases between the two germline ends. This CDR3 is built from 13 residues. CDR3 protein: CASSLLARETQYF. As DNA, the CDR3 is TGTGCCAGCAGCTTATTGGCCCGAGAGACCCAGTACTTC.

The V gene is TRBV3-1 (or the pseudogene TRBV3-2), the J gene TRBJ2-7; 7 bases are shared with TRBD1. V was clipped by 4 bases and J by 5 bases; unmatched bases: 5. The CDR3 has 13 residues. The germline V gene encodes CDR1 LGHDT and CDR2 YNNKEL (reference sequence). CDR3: CASSLRQGDEQYF. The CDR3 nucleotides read TGTGCCAGCAGCCTAAGACAGGGTGACGAGCAGTACTTC.

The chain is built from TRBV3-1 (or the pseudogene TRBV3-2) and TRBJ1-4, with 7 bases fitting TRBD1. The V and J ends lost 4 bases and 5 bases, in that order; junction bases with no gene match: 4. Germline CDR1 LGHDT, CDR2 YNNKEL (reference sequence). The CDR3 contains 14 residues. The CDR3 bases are TGTGCCAGCAGCCTACGACAGGGAAATGAAAAACTGTTTTTT. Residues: CASSLRQGNEKLFF.

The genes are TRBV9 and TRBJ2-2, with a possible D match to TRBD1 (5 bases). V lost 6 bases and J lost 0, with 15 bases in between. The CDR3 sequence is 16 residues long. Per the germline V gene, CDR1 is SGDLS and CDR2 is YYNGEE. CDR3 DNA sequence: TGTGCCAGCACCAGGGTTGGTAGACCGAACACCGGGGAGCTGTTTTTT. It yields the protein CASTRVGRPNTGELFF.

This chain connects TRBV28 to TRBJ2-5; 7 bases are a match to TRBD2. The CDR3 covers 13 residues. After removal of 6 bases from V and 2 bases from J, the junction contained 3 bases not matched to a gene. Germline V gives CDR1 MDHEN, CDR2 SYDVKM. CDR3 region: CASRLGLQETQYF. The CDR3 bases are TGTGCCAGCAGGCTGGGACTACAAGAGACCCAGTACTTC.

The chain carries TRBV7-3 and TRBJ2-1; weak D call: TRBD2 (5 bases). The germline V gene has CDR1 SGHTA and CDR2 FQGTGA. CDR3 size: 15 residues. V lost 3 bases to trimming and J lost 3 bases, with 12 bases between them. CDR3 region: CASSFGGGGYNEQFF. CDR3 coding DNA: TGTGCCAGCAGCTTTGGTGGTGGAGGCTACAATGAGCAGTTCTTC.